The text below deals with one T cell receptor (beta chain). Assay used: immunoSEQ multiplex PCR; TCRdb lists only in-frame clones, some missing. This sample has about 100,000 clones, with under 90% found just once. Trimming cost V 2 bases and J 1 base, with 11 bases left between them. Germline V gene sequence: CDR1 MNHEY, CDR2 SMNVEV (reference sequence). The CDR3 is made up of 15 amino acids. This sample stems from a study of OX40 agonist ivuxolimab in advanced cancers. The overall study: Cohort: approximately 79% men, mean age around 60, aged roughly 23 to 79.

This receptor was taken from an adult with an advanced solid tumor such as melanoma, head and neck, liver or kidney cancer. The source material was CD4+ or CD8+ T cells sorted from blood, sampled in a trial of the OX40 agonist ivuxolimab. This chain joins TRBV27 and TRBJ2-5, with D perhaps TRBD1 (6 bases). The CDR3 spells CASSLIGQTQETQYF. The CDR3 nucleotides are TGTGCCAGCAGTTTAATCGGACAGACCCAAGAGACCCAGTACTTC.